This TCR beta chain came from a study of T cell responses to AZD1222 COVID-19 vaccine. Study information: Investigators merged groups given second doses at roughly 4 or roughly 12 weeks.

The table came from immunoSEQ multiplex PCR; TCRdb's copy has only in-frame clones and leaves some out. The profile shows fewer than 150,000 clones, roughly 92% of them singletons. The CDR3 runs 12 residues. The germline V gene has CDR1 SGHDN and CDR2 FVKESK. With 2 bases removed from V and 5 bases from J, the gap between germline ends came to 6 bases. This clone has only one observation. The origin of this receptor is an adult in good health. The V call is TRBV14, the J call TRBJ1-1; D is unresolved. This specimen consisted of peripheral blood, obtained on day 0 of AZD1222 vaccination. CDR3 nucleotide sequence: TGTGCCAGCAGCCAAATCATGACTGAAGCTTTCTTT. Translating gives CASSQIMTEAFF.